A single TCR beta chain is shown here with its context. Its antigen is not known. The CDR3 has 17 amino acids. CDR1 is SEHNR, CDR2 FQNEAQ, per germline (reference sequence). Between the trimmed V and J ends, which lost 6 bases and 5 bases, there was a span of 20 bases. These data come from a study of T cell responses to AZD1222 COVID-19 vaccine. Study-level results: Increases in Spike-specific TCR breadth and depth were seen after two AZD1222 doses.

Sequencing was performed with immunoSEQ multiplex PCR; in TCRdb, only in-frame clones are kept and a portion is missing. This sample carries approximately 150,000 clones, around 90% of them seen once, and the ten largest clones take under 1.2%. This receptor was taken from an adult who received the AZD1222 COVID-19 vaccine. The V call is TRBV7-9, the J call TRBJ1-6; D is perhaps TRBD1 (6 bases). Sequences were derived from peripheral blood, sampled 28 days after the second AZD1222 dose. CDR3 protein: CASSSPGGALDNSPLHF. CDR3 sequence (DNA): TGTGCCAGCAGTTCCCCCGGGGGCGCCTTGGATAATTCACCCCTCCACTTT.